Below, one TCR beta chain is given with its context. Its binding antigen is unknown. Within one base of it there is no much larger clone, and no base qualities were kept. This sample is drawn from a study of blood T cell repertoires in COVID-19 (dated by TCRdb to the early 2020s). For context, the study as a whole: Collaborator samples came from the United States, Italy and Spain and covered acute and convalescent phases of COVID-19. Samples came from the ongoing ImmuneRACE study (first 160 participants) plus 1,254 subjects from 6 global collaborators. A de-identified subject ID, COVID-19 status, age in years and sex were almost always included in the sample metadata. The repertoires were released in a freely available public database meant as a resource for research on the immune response to SARS-CoV-2. Where available, HLA class I and class II types were obtained from metadata supplied by the sample provider rather than from assay-based typing. The prospective study material was composed of cDNA or gDNA derived from T cells, B-cell-depleted T cells, or PBMCs. Deeply sampled blood TCRbeta repertoires from subjects exposed to, actively infected with, or recovered from COVID-19 were included in the dataset.

TCRbeta CDR3 regions were amplified from genomic DNA using the immunoSEQ Assay, a bias-controlled multiplex PCR. As for the authors' bioinformatics: The number of nucleated cells in each sample was estimated from the amplification of reference gene primers within the assay. To quantify the absolute abundance of each unique TCRbeta CDR3 rearrangement, sequence reads were collapsed and filtered. For each sample, productive Simpson clonality was calculated by taking the square root of Simpson's diversity index across productive rearrangements. The table was pulled from immuneACCESS by TCRdb, which kept in-frame rearrangements only. Such tables lose some clones; where checked, under half of the loss comes from unresolved V genes, and the rest has no known cause. V, J and clone size derive from that table, while D and trimming were established from the DNA sequence. Across this sample there are approximately 440,000 clones, with around 87% seen only once. About 0.75% of the sample is taken by the ten largest.

In the prospective study, participants were roughly 18 to 89 years old, resided in 25 or so geographic areas of the United States, and were enrolled through a virtual design. To assign participants to cohorts, the prospective study relied on clinical history that participants themselves reported in a screening survey and a study questionnaire. For ImmuneRACE Cohort 3, a participant was defined as recovered based on two consecutive negative NP/OP PCR tests, clearance by a healthcare professional, or resolution of symptoms. Mobile phlebotomists in the prospective study collected whole blood, serum and a nasopharyngeal or oropharyngeal swab from every participant. Prospective study participants could optionally give additional blood draws and questionnaires over a roughly 2-month period. Before DNA extraction, blood samples from the prospective study were shipped at room temperature or frozen. The germline V gene supplies CDR1 SGHTA and CDR2 FQGNSA. The CDR3 starts with the cysteine, ends with the phenylalanine, and has 17 residues. Only the CDR3 DNA stays, 51 bases, in frame from base 1. The V end loses 5 bases and the J end loses 3 bases, and a stretch of 22 bases separates them.

Broad study findings and their caveats: The amount of clinical and demographic metadata varied by source and participant and was provided uncurated.

This TCR came from a young woman who had recovered from COVID-19. The rearrangement joined TRBV7-2 to TRBJ1-1; TRBD1 could be the D gene, as 6 bases match. Source material: PBMCs or T cells enriched from blood (not recorded which). This receptor has the CDR3 CASSHGGGGPVDTEAFF. The nucleotide sequence reads as follows: TGTGCCAGCAGCCACGGGGGCGGGGGGCCGGTTGACACTGAAGCTTTCTTT.